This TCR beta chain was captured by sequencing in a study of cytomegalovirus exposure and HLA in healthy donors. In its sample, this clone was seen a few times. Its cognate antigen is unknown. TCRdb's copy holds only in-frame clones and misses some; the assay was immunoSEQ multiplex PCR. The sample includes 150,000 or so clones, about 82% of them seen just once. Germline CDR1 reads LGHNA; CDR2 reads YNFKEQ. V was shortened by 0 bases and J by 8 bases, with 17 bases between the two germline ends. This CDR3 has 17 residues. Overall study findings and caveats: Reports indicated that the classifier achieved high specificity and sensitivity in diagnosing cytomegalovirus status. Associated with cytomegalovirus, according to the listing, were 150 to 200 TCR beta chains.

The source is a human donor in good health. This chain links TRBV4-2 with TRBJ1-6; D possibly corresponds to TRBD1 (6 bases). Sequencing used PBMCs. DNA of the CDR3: TGTGCCAGCAGCCAAGAGGGCAGGGGTGGTTTCGATTCACCCCTCCACTTT. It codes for CASSQEGRGGFDSPLHF.